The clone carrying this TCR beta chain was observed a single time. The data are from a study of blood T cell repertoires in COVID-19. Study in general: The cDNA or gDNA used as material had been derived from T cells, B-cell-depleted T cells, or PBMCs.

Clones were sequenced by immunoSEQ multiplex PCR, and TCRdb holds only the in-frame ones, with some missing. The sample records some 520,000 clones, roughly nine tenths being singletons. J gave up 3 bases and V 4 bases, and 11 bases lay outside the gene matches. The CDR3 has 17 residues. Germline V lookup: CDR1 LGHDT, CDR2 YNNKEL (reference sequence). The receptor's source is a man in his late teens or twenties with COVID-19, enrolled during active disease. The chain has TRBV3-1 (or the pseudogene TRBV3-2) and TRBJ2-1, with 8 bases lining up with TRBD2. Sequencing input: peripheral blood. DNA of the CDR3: TGTGCCAGCAGCCTCCGGTTAGCGGGAACTTTCTACAATGAGCAGTTCTTC. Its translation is CASSLRLAGTFYNEQFF.